This T cell receptor beta chain was sequenced in a study of cytomegalovirus exposure and HLA in healthy donors. Findings and caveats of the study: Most observed TCR sequences were rare, whereas some public TCRs were detected in many donors. In an earlier analysis, productive rearrangement rates for most beta V segments clustered near 87% or 30%.

Concerning this clone: Its matching antigen is unknown.

Primers for the PCR totalled 60 Vbeta and 13 Jbeta. Sequencing was performed with immunoSEQ multiplex PCR; in TCRdb, only in-frame clones are kept and a portion is missing. The data contain about 150,000 clones, roughly 83% of them singletons. The V end was cut by 0 bases, the J end by 6 bases, with 9 bases between. This CDR3 comprises 14 residues. The germline V gene has CDR1 MRHNA and CDR2 SNTAGT. J is TRBJ2-1 and V is TRBV6-4, with a possible D match to TRBD2 (6 bases). Sequenced: PBMCs. The TCR was taken from a man aged 25-40 years in good health and CMV-seropositive. CDR3 loop: CASSDSAEGNEQFF. CDR3 DNA: TGTGCCAGCAGTGACTCCGCGGAGGGCAATGAGCAGTTCTTC.